This T cell receptor beta chain was recovered during a study of T cell responses to AZD1222 COVID-19 vaccine. On this clone: As yet, its antigen is unknown.

Notes on the study in general: The sample set comprised mostly white British donors with more females, and clonal diversity was possibly underestimated. Two AZD1222 administrations were followed by greater Spike-specific TCR breadth and depth. Vaccine-related CD4 TCRs covered spike, predominating at 160-218 and 743-854.

Sequencing used immunoSEQ multiplex PCR; TCRdb keeps in-frame clones, though not all of them. The table lists some 130,000 clones, approximately 85% of them singletons. V lost 4 bases to trimming and J lost 5 bases; unmatched junction nucleotides: 4. There are 14 residues in the CDR3. The germline V gene has CDR1 MGHRA and CDR2 YSYEKL. This chain links TRBV4-1 with TRBJ2-2; 7 bases are shared with TRBD2. This TCR came from an adult in good health. The sequences come from peripheral blood, collected on day 0 of AZD1222 vaccination. CDR3 region: CASSREGRTGELFF. As DNA, the CDR3 is TGCGCCAGCAGCCGGGAGGGTCGAACCGGGGAGCTGTTTTTT.